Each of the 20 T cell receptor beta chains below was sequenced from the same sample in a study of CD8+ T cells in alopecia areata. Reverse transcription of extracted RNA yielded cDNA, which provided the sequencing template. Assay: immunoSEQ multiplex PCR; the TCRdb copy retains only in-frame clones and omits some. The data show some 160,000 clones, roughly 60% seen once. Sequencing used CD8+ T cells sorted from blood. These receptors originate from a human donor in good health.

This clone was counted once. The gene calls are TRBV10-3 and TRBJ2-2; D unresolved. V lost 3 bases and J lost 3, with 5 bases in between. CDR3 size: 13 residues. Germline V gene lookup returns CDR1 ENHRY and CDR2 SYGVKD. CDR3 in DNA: TGTGCCATCAGTGACAGATACACCGGGGAGCTGTTTTTT. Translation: CAISDRYTGELFF.

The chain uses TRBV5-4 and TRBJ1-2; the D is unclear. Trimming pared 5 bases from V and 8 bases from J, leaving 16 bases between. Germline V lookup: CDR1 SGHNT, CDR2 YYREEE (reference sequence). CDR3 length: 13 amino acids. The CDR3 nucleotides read TGTGCCAGCAGTTCTGGCCCGGCGGGGGGCTACACCTTC. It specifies CASSSGPAGGYTF.

This CDR3 is CASSNGGYEQYF. CDR3 sequence (DNA): TGTGCCAGCAGCAACGGGGGGTACGAGCAGTACTTC. The chain uses TRBV5-4 and TRBJ2-7; 7 bases are shared with TRBD2. This CDR3 has 12 amino acids. Germline-derived CDR1 and CDR2 are SGHNT and YYREEE (reference sequence). V dropped 4 bases and J dropped 4; count of bases not matched to a gene: 2.

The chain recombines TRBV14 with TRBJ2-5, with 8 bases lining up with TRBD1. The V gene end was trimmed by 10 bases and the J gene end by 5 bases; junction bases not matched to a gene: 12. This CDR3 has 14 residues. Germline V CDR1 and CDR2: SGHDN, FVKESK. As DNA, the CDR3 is TGTGCCACCCAGAGGGAGACAGGGGACGAGACCCAGTACTTC. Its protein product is CATQRETGDETQYF.

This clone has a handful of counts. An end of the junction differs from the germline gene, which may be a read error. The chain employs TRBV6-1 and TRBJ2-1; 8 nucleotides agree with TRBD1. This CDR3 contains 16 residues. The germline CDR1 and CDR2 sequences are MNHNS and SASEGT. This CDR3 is CASSEVDRDLYNEQFF. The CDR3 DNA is TGTGCCAGCAGCGAAGTGGACAGGGACTTGTATAATGAGCAGTTCTTC.

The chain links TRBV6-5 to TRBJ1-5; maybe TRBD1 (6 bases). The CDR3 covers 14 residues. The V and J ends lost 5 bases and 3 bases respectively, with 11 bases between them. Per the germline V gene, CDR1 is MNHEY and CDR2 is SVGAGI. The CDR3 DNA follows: TGTGCCAGCAGTGAACAGGGAGCCAATCAGCCCCAGCATTTT. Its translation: CASSEQGANQPQHF.

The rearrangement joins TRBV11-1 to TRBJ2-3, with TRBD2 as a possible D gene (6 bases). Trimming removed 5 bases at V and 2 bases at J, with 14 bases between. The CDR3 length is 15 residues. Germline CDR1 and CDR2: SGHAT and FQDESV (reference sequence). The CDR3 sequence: CASSRRGAPTDTQYF. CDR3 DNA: TGTGCCAGCAGCCGGCGCGGGGCTCCCACAGATACGCAGTATTTT.

In nucleotides, the CDR3 is TGCGCCAGCAGCTGGGGGCAGGGTCAGTCAGATACGCAGTATTTT. Translated, it gives CASSWGQGQSDTQYF. The genes are TRBV5-1 and TRBJ2-3, with D tentatively TRBD1 (6 bases). Per germline, CDR1 SGHRS and CDR2 YFSETQ. There are 15 residues in the CDR3. The V and J ends lost 3 bases and 4 bases respectively, with 15 bases between them.

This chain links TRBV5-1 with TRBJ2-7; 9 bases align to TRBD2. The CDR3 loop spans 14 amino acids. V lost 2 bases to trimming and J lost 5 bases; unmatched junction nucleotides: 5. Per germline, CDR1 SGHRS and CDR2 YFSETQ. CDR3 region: CASSFSGSINEQYF. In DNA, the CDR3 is TGCGCCAGCAGCTTTAGCGGGAGCATCAACGAGCAGTACTTC.

This chain's CDR3 is CASWSWGQTQDTQYF. CDR3 bases: TGTGCCAGCTGGTCCTGGGGACAGACACAAGATACGCAGTATTTT. V gene TRBV27 combines with J gene TRBJ2-3; 7 bases map to TRBD1. With V trimmed by 8 bases and J by 5 bases, 13 bases remained unmatched. CDR3 length equals 15 residues. The germline V gene encodes CDR1 MNHEY and CDR2 SMNVEV (reference sequence).

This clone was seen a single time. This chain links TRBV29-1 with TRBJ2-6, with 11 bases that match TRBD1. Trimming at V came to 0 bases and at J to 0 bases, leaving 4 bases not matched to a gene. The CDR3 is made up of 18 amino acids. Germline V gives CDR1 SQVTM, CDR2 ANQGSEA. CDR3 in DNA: TGCAGCGTTGAAGATGGGGACAGGGGGAGCTCTGGGGCCAACGTCCTGACTTTC. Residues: CSVEDGDRGSSGANVLTF.

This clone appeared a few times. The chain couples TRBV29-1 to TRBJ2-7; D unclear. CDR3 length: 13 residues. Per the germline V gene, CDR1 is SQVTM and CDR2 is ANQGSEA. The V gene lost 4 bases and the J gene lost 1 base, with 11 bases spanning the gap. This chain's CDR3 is CSVAPESSYEQYF. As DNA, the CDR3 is TGCAGCGTTGCCCCAGAATCTTCCTACGAGCAGTACTTC.

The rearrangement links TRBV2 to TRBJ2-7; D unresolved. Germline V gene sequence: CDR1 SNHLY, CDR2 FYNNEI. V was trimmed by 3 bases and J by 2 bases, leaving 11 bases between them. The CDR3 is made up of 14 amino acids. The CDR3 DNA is TGTGCCAGCAGTGATTTCCAGGTTGCCTACGAGCAGTACTTC. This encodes CASSDFQVAYEQYF.

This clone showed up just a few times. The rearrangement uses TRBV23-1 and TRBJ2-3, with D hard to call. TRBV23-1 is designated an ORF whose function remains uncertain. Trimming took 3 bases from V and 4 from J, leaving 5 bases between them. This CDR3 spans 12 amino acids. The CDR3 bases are TGCGCCAGCAGTCAGACCCCAGATACGCAGTATTTT. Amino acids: CASSQTPDTQYF.

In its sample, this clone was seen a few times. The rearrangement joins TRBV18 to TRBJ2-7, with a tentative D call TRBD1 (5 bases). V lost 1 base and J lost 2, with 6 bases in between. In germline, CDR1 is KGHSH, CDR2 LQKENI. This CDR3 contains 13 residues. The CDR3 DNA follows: TGTGCCAGCTCACCACTGGGGCCCTACGAGCAGTACTTC. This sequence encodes CASSPLGPYEQYF. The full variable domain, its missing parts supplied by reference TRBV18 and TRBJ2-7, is NAGVMQNPRHLVRRRGQEARLRCSPMKGHSHVYWYRQLPEEGLKFMVYLQKENIIDESGMPKERFSAEFPKEGPSILRIQQVVRGDSAAYFCASSPLGPYEQYFGPGTRLTVT.

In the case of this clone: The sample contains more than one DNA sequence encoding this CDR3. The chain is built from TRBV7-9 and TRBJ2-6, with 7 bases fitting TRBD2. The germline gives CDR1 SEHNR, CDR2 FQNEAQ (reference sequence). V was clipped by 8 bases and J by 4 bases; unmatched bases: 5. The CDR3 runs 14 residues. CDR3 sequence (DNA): TGTGCCAGCCTCGGGGGGTCCGGGGCCAACGTCCTGACTTTC. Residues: CASLGGSGANVLTF. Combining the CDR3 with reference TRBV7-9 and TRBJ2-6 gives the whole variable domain DTGVSQNPRHKITKRGQNVTFRCDPISEHNRLYWYRQTLGQGPEFLTYFQNEAQLEKSRLLSDRFSAERPKGSFSTLEIQRTEQGDSAMYLCASLGGSGANVLTFGAGSRLTVL.

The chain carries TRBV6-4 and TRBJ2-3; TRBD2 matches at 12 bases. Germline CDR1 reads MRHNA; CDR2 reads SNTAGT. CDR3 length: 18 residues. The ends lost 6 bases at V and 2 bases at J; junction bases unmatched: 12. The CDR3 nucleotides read TGTGCCAGCAGCAAACATCAACTAGCGGGGGGTCCCACAGATACGCAGTATTTT. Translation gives CASSKHQLAGGPTDTQYF.

Here the CDR3 DNA reads TGTGCCAGCAGTCCCGGACAGGGGAGTCAGCCCCAGCATTTT. Translated: CASSPGQGSQPQHF. The chain has TRBV27 and TRBJ1-5; TRBD1 agrees at 9 bases. With 5 bases clipped from V and 6 bases from J, the junction kept 5 bases outside the gene matches. This CDR3 is built from 14 residues. CDR1 and CDR2 (germline): MNHEY, SMNVEV (reference sequence).

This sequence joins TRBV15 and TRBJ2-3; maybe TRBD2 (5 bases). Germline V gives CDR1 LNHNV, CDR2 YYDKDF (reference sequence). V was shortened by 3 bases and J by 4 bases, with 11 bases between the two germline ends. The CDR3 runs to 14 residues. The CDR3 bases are TGTGCCACCAGCAGGTCGGGTAGCGCAGATACGCAGTATTTT. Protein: CATSRSGSADTQYF.

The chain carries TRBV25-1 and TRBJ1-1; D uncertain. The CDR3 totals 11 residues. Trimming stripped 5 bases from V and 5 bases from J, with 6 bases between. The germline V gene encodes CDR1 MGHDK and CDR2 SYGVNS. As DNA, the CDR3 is TGTGCCAGCAGTACCGGGACTGAAGCTTTCTTT. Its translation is CASSTGTEAFF.